This T cell receptor beta chain was sequenced in a study of molecular identifiers for immune sequencing clone quantification. To note about this clonotype: Antigen specificity is unknown. A much larger clone differs by one base, so this may be a read error.

TCRdb used MiXCR to reprocess the PCR reads, holding one entry per CDR3 protein. The sample includes fewer than 70,000 distinct CDR3 sequences, 18% of them seen just once. Points from the study as a whole: Among about 1 million naive cells, as was reported, spiked Jurkat TCR RNA from one cell was detectable.

Germline loops: CDR1 LGHDT, CDR2 YNNKEL (reference sequence). CDR3 length equals 11 residues. This clonotype was obtained from a human donor in good health. Some libraries in this study had Jurkat cell RNA spiked in. The source material was naive CD8+ T cells from blood, with Jurkat cell RNA spiked in. Regarding subset: FACS-sorted CD8+CD4-CCR7+CD45RA+ naive T cells. J is TRBJ2-1 and V is TRBV3-1; unclear D gene. CDR3 nucleotide sequence: TGTGCCTGCAGCGACTTTAATGAGCAGTTCTTC. As protein: CACSDFNEQFF.